The present TCR beta chain was sequenced within a study of beta chain features in type 1 diabetes. At the level of the study: The samples had 85 million to 140 million sorted cells examined in all.

As every portion of the isolated RNA was reverse transcribed, the sequencing read expressed TCRB transcripts. The table came from immunoSEQ multiplex PCR; TCRdb's copy has only in-frame clones and leaves some out. The data show 150,000 to 170,000 clones, with 7.5% to 10% seen just once and nearly 0.65% held by the top ten. Material for sequencing was central memory CD4+ T cells from blood. The source is a man younger than 30 in good health.

CDR3 sequence: CASSRTGSDEQYF. For the CDR3, the DNA is TGTGCCAGCAGTCGTACAGGGTCCGACGAGCAGTACTTC. The chain employs TRBV6-5 and TRBJ2-7; tentatively, D is TRBD1 (6 bases). CDR1 is MNHEY, CDR2 SVGAGI, per germline. Trimming shortened V by 5 bases and J by 5 bases, and 13 bases separated the two germline ends. This CDR3 is built from 13 residues.